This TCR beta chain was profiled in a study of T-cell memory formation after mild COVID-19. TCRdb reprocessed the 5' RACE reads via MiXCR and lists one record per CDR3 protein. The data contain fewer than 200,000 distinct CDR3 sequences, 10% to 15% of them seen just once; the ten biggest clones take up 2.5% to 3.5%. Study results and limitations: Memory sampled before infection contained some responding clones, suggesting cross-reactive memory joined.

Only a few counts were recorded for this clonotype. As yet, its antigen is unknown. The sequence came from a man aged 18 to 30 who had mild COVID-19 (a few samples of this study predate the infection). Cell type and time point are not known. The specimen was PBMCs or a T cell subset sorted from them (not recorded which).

The CDR3 nucleotides read TGTGCCAGCAGTTTCGCTAGCAATCAGCCCCAGCATTTT. It yields the protein CASSFASNQPQHF. V gene TRBV12-3 or TRBV12-4 combines with J gene TRBJ1-5; D not certain. This CDR3 has 13 residues. V was shortened by 3 bases and J by 0 bases, with 3 bases between the two germline ends.